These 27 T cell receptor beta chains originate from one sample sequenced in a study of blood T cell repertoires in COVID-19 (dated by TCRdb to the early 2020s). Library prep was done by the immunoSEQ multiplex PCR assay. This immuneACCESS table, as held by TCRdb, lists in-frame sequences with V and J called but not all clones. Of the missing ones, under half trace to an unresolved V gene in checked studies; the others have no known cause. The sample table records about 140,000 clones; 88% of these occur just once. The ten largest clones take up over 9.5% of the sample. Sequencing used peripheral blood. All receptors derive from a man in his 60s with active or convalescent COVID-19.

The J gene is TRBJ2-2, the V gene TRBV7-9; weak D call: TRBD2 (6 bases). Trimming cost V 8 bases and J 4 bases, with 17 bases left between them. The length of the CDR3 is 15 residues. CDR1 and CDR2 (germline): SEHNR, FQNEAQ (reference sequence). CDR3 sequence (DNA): TGTGCCAGCGGGCCCTGGGCGGGAACCACCGGGGAGCTGTTTTTT. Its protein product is CASGPWAGTTGELFF.

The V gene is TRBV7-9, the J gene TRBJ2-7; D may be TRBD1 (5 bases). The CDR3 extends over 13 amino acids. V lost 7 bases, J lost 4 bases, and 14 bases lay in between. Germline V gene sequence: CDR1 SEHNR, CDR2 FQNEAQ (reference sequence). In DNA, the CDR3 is TGTGCCAGCACCGTGGGGCTAGGGTACGAGCAGTACTTC. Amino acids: CASTVGLGYEQYF.

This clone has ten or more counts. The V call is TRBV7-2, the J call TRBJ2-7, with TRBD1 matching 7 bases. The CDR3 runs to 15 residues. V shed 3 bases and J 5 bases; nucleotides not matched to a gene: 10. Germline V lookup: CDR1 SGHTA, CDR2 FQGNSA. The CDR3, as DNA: TGTGCCAGCAGCTTGCAGACAGGGAAGAGGAACGAGCAGTACTTC. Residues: CASSLQTGKRNEQYF.

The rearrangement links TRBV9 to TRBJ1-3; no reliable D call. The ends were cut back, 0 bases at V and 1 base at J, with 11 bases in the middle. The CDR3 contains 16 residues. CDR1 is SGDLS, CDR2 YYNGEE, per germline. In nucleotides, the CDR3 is TGTGCCAGCAGCGTAGAGGCGGGCCTTTCTGGAAACACCATATATTTT. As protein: CASSVEAGLSGNTIYF.

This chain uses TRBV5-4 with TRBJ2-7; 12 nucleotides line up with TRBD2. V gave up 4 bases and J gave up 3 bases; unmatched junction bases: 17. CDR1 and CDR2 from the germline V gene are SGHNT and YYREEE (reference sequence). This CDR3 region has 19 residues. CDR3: CASSLPGTSGPGTLYEQYF. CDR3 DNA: TGTGCCAGCAGCCTACCCGGGACTAGCGGGCCGGGGACACTCTACGAGCAGTACTTC.

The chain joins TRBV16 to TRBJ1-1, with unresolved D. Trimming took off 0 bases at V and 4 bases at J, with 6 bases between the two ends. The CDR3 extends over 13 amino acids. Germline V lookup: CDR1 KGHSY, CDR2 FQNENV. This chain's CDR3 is CASSQSAGTEAFF. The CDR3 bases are TGTGCCAGCAGCCAATCGGCGGGCACTGAAGCTTTCTTT.

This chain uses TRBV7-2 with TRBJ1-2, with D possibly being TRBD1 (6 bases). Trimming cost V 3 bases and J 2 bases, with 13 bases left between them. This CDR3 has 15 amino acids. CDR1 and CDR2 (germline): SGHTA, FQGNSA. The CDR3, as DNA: TGTGCCAGCAGCTTTACAGGGATCCAAAACTATGGCTACACCTTC. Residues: CASSFTGIQNYGYTF. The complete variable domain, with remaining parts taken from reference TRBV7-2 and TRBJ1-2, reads GAGVSQSPSNKVTEKGKDVELRCDPISGHTALYWYRQSLGQGLEFLIYFQGNSAPDKSGLPSDRFSAERTGGSVSTLTIQRTQQEDSAVYLCASSFTGIQNYGYTFGSGTRLTVV.

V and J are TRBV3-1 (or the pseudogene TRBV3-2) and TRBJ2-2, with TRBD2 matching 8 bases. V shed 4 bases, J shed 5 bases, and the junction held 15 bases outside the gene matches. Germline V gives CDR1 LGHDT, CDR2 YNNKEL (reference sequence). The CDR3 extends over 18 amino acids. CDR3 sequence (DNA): TGTGCCAGCAGCCTTCTAACTATCGGGAGGGCCGATACCGGGGAGCTGTTTTTT. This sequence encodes CASSLLTIGRADTGELFF.

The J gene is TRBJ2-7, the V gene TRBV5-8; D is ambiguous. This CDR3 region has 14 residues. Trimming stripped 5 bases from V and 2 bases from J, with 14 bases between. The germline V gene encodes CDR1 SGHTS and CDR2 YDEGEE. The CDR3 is CASRSQQNAYEQYF. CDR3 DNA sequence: TGTGCCAGCAGATCCCAACAGAATGCCTACGAGCAGTACTTC.

In nucleotides, the CDR3 is TGTGCTAGTGGTGCCCCACACACAGGGAACCCAGATACGCAGTATTTT. The encoded protein is CASGAPHTGNPDTQYF. The V and J genes are TRBV12-5 and TRBJ2-3, with D perhaps TRBD1 (6 bases). Per the germline V gene, CDR1 is LGHNT and CDR2 is FRNRAP. CDR3 size: 16 residues. With 5 bases removed from V and 4 bases from J, the gap between germline ends came to 19 bases.

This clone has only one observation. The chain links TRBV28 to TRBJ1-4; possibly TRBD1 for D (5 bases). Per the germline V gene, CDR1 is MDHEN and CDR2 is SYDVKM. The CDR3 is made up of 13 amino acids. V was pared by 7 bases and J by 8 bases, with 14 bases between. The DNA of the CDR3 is TGTGCCAGCACCAGAAGGGAGGGGGAAAAACTGTTTTTT. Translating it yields CASTRREGEKLFF.

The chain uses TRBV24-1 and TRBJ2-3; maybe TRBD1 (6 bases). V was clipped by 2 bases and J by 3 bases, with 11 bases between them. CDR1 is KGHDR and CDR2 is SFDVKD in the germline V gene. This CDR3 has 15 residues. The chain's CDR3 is CATSDSGVGTDTQYF. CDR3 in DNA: TGTGCCACCAGTGATTCAGGGGTCGGGACAGATACGCAGTATTTT.

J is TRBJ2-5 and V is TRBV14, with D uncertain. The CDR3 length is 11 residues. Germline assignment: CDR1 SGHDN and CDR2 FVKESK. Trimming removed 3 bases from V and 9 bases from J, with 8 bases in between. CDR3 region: CASSQNAAQYF. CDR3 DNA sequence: TGTGCCAGCAGCCAGAACGCGGCCCAGTACTTC.

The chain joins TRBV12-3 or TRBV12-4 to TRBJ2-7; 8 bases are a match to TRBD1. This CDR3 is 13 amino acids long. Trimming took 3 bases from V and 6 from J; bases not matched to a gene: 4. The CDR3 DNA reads TGTGCCAGCAGTTTTAAACAGGGGGGCGAGCAGTACTTC. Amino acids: CASSFKQGGEQYF.

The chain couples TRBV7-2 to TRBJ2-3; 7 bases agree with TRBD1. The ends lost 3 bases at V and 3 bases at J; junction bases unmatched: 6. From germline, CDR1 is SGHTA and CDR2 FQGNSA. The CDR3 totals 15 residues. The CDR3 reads CASSFPAGGTDTQYF. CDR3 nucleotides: TGTGCCAGCAGCTTCCCGGCAGGGGGTACAGATACGCAGTATTTT. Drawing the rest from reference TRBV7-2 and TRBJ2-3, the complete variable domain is GAGVSQSPSNKVTEKGKDVELRCDPISGHTALYWYRQSLGQGLEFLIYFQGNSAPDKSGLPSDRFSAERTGGSVSTLTIQRTQQEDSAVYLCASSFPAGGTDTQYFGPGTRLTVL.

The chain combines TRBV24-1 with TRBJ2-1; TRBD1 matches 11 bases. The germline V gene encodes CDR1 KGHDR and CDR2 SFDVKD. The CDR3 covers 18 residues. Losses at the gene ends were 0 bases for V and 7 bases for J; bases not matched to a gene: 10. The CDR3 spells CATSDLSSGQGASNEQFF. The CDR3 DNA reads TGTGCCACCAGTGATTTGAGTTCCGGACAGGGGGCATCAAATGAGCAGTTCTTC.

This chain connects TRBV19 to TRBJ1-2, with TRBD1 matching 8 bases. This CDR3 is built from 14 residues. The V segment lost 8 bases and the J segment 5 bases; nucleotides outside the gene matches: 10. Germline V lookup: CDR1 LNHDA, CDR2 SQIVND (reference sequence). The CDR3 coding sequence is TGTGCCAGTTGTGCCAGGGGGCAAAGATATGGCTACACCTTC. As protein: CASCARGQRYGYTF.

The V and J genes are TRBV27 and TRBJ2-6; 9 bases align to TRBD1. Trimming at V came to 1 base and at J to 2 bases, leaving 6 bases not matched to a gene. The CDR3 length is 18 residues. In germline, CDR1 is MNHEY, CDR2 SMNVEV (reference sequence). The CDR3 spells CASSLLQGALTGANVLTF. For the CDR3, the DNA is TGTGCCAGCAGTTTATTACAGGGGGCGCTCACTGGGGCCAACGTCCTGACTTTC.

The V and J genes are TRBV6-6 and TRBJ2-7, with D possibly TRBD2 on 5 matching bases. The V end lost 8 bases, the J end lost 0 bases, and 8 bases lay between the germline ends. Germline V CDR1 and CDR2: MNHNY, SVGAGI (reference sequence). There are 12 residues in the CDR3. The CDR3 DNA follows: TGTGCCAGCTCCCGGGGCTCCTACGAGCAGTACTTC. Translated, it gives CASSRGSYEQYF.

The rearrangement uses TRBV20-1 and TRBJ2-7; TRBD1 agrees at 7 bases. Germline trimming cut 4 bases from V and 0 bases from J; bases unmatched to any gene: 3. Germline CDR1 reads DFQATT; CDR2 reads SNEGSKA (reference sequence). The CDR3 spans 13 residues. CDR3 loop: CSATDRASYEQYF. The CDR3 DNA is TGCAGTGCTACTGACAGGGCCTCCTACGAGCAGTACTTC.

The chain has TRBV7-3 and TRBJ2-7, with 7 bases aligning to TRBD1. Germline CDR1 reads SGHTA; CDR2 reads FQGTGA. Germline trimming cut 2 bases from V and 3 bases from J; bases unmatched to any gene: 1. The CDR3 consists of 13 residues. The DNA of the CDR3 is TGTGCCAGCAGCTTATGGACAGGCTACGAGCAGTACTTC. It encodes CASSLWTGYEQYF.

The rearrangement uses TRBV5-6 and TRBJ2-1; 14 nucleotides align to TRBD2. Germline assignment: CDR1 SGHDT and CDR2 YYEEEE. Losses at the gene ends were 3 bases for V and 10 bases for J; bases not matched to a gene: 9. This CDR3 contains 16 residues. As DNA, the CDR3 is TGTGCCAGCAGCTCCACCGGGACTAGCGGGAGTTACGAGCAGTTCTTC. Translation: CASSSTGTSGSYEQFF.

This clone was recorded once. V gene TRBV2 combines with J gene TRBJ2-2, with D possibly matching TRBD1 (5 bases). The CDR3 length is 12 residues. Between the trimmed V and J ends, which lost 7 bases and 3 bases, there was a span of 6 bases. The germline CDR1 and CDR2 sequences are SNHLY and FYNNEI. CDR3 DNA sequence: TGTGCCAGCACCAGGGACACCGGGGAGCTGTTTTTT. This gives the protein CASTRDTGELFF. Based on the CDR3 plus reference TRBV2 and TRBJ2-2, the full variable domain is EPEVTQTPSHQVTQMGQEVILRCVPISNHLYFYWYRQILGQKVEFLVSFYNNEISEKSEIFDDQFSVERPDGSNFTLKIRSTKLEDSAMYFCASTRDTGELFFGEGSRLTVL.

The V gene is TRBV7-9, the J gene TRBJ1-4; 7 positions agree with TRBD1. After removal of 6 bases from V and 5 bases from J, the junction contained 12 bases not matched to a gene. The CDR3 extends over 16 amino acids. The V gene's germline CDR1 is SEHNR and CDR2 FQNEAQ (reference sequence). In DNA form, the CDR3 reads TGTGCCAGCAGGCCTCGAGAGTTGGACAGGAATGAAAAACTGTTTTTT. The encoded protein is CASRPRELDRNEKLFF.

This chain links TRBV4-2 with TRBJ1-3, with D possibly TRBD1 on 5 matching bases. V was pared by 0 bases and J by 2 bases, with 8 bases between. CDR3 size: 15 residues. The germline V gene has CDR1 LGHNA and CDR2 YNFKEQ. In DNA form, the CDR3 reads TGTGCCAGCAGCCAAGAGGGCAGGGCTGGAAACACCATATATTTT. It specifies CASSQEGRAGNTIYF.

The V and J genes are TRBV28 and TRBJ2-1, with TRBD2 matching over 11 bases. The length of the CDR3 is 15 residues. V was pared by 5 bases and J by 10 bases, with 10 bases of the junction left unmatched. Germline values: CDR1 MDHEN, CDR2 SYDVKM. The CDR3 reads CASSMIAGGPFEQFF. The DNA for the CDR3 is TGTGCCAGCAGTATGATAGCGGGAGGGCCATTCGAGCAGTTCTTC.

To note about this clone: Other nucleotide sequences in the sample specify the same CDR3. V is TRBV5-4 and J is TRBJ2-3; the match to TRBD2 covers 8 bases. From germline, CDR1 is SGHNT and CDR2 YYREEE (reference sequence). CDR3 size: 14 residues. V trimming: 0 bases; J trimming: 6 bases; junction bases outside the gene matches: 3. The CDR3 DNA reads TGTGCCAGCAGCTTGGGACTAGCGACGGATACGCAGTATTTT. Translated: CASSLGLATDTQYF.